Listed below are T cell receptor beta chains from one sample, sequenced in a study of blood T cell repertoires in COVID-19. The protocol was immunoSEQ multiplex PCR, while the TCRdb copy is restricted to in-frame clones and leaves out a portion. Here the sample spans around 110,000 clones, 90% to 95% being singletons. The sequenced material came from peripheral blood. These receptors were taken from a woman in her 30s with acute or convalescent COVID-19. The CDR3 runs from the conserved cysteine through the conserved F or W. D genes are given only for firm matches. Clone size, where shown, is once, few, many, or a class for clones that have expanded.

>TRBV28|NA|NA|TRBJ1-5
TGTGCCAGCAGTTCCCGACGGGGGTATAGCAATCAGCCCCAGCATTTT
CASSSRRGYSNQPQHF
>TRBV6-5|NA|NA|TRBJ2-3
TGTGCCAGCAGTTACTCGGGTGGAGGGGATACGCAGTATTTT
CASSYSGGGDTQYF
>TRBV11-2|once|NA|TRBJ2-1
TGTGCCAGCAGCTTAGAGTCTTATGCCGGCAATGAGCAGTTCTTC
CASSLESYAGNEQFF
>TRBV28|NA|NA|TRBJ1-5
TGTGCCAGCAGAATGACCCCGGGATATCAGCCCCAGCATTTT
CASRMTPGYQPQHF
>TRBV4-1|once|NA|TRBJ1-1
TGCGCCAGCAGCCAAGAGATCACAGGAACTCAAGCTTTCTTT
CASSQEITGTQAFF
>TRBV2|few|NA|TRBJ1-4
TGTGCCAGCAGTGAAGGTGTGGGGGCCGCACTTTCTCAATCTAATGAAAAACTGTTTTTT
CASSEGVGAALSQSNEKLFF
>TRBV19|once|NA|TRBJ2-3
TGTGCCAGTAGTATAAAGCGGAACCCCTTGACAGATACGCAGTATTTT
CASSIKRNPLTDTQYF
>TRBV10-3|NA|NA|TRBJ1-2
TGTGCCATCAGTGAGGTAGCCGGGGGTTACTCTGGCTACACCTTC
CAISEVAGGYSGYTF
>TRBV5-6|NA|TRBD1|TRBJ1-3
TGTGCCAGCAGCTTGGGTGTACAGGGGGGCTTTGGAAACACCATATATTTT
CASSLGVQGGFGNTIYF
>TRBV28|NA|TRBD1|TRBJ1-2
TGTGCCAGCAGTTCCAACCCTGGGACAGGGATCGGCTACACCTTC
CASSSNPGTGIGYTF